This T cell receptor (beta chain) was sequenced for a study of PD-1 blockade in classical Hodgkin lymphoma. The time point was: newly diagnosed, previously untreated cHL patient sample. Note on this clone: Its antigen is not identified.

The ends were cut back, 0 bases at V and 4 bases at J, with 13 bases in the middle. CDR3 length: 15 amino acids. Germline V lookup: CDR1 GTSNPN, CDR2 SVGIG (reference sequence). The study's findings and limits: Newly diagnosed patients reportedly had lower baseline TCR diversity than healthy donors.

TCRdb's table, derived via immunoSEQ multiplex PCR, lists solely in-frame clones and lacks some. The sample records roughly 77,000 clones, about 93% being singletons. This sequence was found in a human donor with classical Hodgkin lymphoma. Sequences were obtained from peripheral blood mononuclear cells (PBMCs). The gene calls are TRBV30 and TRBJ1-5; weak D call: TRBD1 (5 bases). The chain's CDR3 is CAWSVWQGENQPQHF. In DNA form, the CDR3 reads TGTGCCTGGAGTGTTTGGCAGGGTGAGAATCAGCCCCAGCATTTT.